These 24 T cell receptor beta chains were sequenced from one sample in a study of blood T cell repertoires in COVID-19. Only in-frame clones appear in the TCRdb table, and some are missing; sequencing was by immunoSEQ multiplex PCR. Among 150,000 to 180,000 clones, around 83% were seen once, and the ten largest hold 9.8%. The specimen was peripheral blood. The receptors were sampled from a woman in her forties or fifties with acute or convalescent COVID-19.

This chain's CDR3 is CASSPGLAGASKETQYF. The CDR3 DNA reads TGTGCCAGCAGTCCGGGACTAGCGGGGGCGTCTAAAGAGACCCAGTACTTC. The J gene is TRBJ2-5, the V gene TRBV27; 14 nucleotides match TRBD2. The CDR3 covers 17 residues. Germline assignment: CDR1 MNHEY and CDR2 SMNVEV (reference sequence). V was pared by 5 bases and J by 3 bases, with 8 bases of the junction left unmatched.

This chain connects TRBV9 to TRBJ1-3; 7 bases are shared with TRBD1. The CDR3 runs to 16 residues. The trim removed 2 bases at V and 1 base at J, leaving 6 bases unmatched. CDR1 is SGDLS and CDR2 is YYNGEE in the germline V gene. Written as DNA, the CDR3 is TGTGCCAGCAGCGTCAACACAGGGGAATCTGGAAACACCATATATTTT. Its protein product is CASSVNTGESGNTIYF.

This chain joins TRBV7-3 and TRBJ2-3; possibly TRBD2 for D (6 bases). CDR3 length: 13 residues. The ends were cut back, 5 bases at V and 10 bases at J, with 16 bases in the middle. Germline-derived CDR1 and CDR2 are SGHTA and FQGTGA. The CDR3 region is CASSPNLAESQYF. CDR3 sequence (DNA): TGTGCCAGCAGCCCTAACTTAGCGGAGTCGCAGTATTTT.

This clone was counted a single time. This chain connects TRBV5-1 to TRBJ2-2; D call uncertain. This CDR3 comprises 15 residues. Germline-derived CDR1 and CDR2 are SGHRS and YFSETQ. V lost 0 bases and J lost 0, with 6 bases in between. CDR3 in DNA: TGCGCCAGCAGCTTGGGTAGTTCGAACACCGGGGAGCTGTTTTTT. Translated: CASSLGSSNTGELFF.

The chain combines TRBV28 with TRBJ2-5, with 13 bases identical to TRBD2. The V gene end was trimmed by 6 bases and the J gene end by 1 base; junction bases not matched to a gene: 5. Germline lookup yields CDR1 MDHEN and CDR2 SYDVKM. The CDR3 consists of 16 residues. The chain's CDR3 is CASSSTSGGAQETQYF. The CDR3, as DNA: TGTGCCAGCAGCAGCACTAGCGGGGGGGCCCAAGAGACCCAGTACTTC.

The chain joins TRBV7-2 to TRBJ2-7; perhaps TRBD1 as D (6 bases). V dropped 5 bases and J dropped 6 bases, with 11 bases sitting between them. The CDR3 runs to 12 residues. Germline lookup yields CDR1 SGHTA and CDR2 FQGNSA. CDR3 coding DNA: TGTGCCAGCAGCGAACAGGGCTTCGAGCAGTACTTC. Translating it yields CASSEQGFEQYF.

The chain links TRBV7-2 to TRBJ1-1; no definite D call. The CDR3 has 14 amino acids. The germline V gene encodes CDR1 SGHTA and CDR2 FQGNSA. The germline V and J ends were trimmed by 2 bases and 1 base, with 8 bases remaining between them. CDR3 sequence: CASSLRHSNTEAFF. The CDR3 DNA is TGTGCCAGCAGCTTACGACATTCGAACACTGAAGCTTTCTTT.

The chain uses TRBV5-1 and TRBJ2-2, with TRBD2 identical over 7 bases. V shed 7 bases, J shed 6 bases, and the junction held 21 bases outside the gene matches. Germline loops: CDR1 SGHRS, CDR2 YFSETQ. The CDR3 covers 18 residues. CDR3 residues: CASYWGELREIPSGELFF. The CDR3 coding sequence is TGCGCCAGCTATTGGGGCGAATTGCGGGAGATTCCCTCCGGGGAGCTGTTTTTT.

The CDR3 DNA reads as TGTGCCAGCAGCGGGGACAGGGCGCACTCTGGAAACACCATATATTTT. Translated, it gives CASSGDRAHSGNTIYF. The genes are TRBV4-2 and TRBJ1-3; 9 bases line up with TRBD1. Germline CDR1 LGHNA, CDR2 YNFKEQ. The trim removed 5 bases at V and 0 bases at J, leaving 5 bases unmatched. CDR3 size: 16 residues.

In the case of this clone: The conserved phenylalanine or tryptophan normally closing the CDR3 is absent here, so this likely arose from a read error. It is unclear where the CDR3 begins or ends on the DNA, so no DNA is shown, and the CDR3 is as TCRdb lists it. This chain uses TRBV7-3 with TRBJ2-6; the tabulated D call, TRBD1, remains unverified against the DNA. Germline CDR1 is SGHTA and CDR2 is FQGTGA. The CDR3 numbers 10 amino acids, ends counted. CDR3: CASSSRTASS.

The table lists this clone with a count of one. V and J are TRBV28 and TRBJ1-5, with 8 bases fitting TRBD1. Germline CDR1 is MDHEN and CDR2 is SYDVKM. Trimming took 5 bases from V and 4 from J; bases not matched to a gene: 7. The CDR3 is made up of 15 amino acids. The CDR3 region has the DNA TGTGCCAGCAGTGCAAACAGGGGGGTAAATCAGCCCCAGCATTTT. This gives the protein CASSANRGVNQPQHF.

The rearrangement uses TRBV28 and TRBJ2-3; TRBD2 is a possible D gene (6 bases). With 6 bases removed from V and 2 bases from J, the gap between germline ends came to 18 bases. The CDR3 runs to 16 residues. The germline V gene has CDR1 MDHEN and CDR2 SYDVKM. As DNA, the CDR3 is TGTGCCAGCAGCGCCCCCCTTGGAGGGTCCACAGATACGCAGTATTTT. Translation gives CASSAPLGGSTDTQYF.

This rearrangement joins TRBV5-4 to TRBJ2-1; maybe TRBD2 (6 bases). V shed 5 bases and J shed 0 bases, with 12 bases lying between them. The CDR3 is 15 residues long. The germline CDR1 and CDR2 sequences are SGHNT and YYREEE (reference sequence). CDR3 DNA: TGTGCCAGCAGGCGGAGGGGTGGCTCCTACAATGAGCAGTTCTTC. This translates into CASRRRGGSYNEQFF. The full variable domain, completed using reference TRBV5-4 and TRBJ2-1, is ETGVTQSPTHLIKTRGQQVTLRCSSQSGHNTVSWYQQALGQGPQFIFQYYREEENGRGNFPPRFSGLQFPNYSSELNVNALELDDSALYLCASRRRGGSYNEQFFGPGTRLTVL.

CDR3 residues: CASSYSSGRSANYGYTF. The CDR3 bases are TGCGCCAGCAGCTATTCCAGTGGCAGGTCGGCTAACTATGGCTACACCTTC. The chain is built from TRBV5-1 and TRBJ1-2; no clear D gene. CDR1 and CDR2 (germline): SGHRS, YFSETQ. The length of the CDR3 is 17 residues. V lost 3 bases, J lost 0 bases, and 18 bases lay in between.

This sequence joins TRBV6-2 or TRBV6-3 and TRBJ2-7; D might be TRBD1 (5 bases). Trimming shortened V by 2 bases and J by 1 base, and 6 bases separated the two germline ends. This CDR3 is 13 amino acids long. CDR1 and CDR2 (germline): MNHEY, SVGEGT. The CDR3 is CASSYAGSYEQYF. Written as DNA, the CDR3 is TGTGCCAGCAGTTACGCAGGGTCCTACGAGCAGTACTTC.

The rearrangement joins TRBV20-1 to TRBJ1-2; a weak D match, TRBD1 (6 bases). V dropped 7 bases and J dropped 6 bases, with 9 bases sitting between them. The germline CDR1 and CDR2 sequences are DFQATT and SNEGSKA (reference sequence). The CDR3 has 10 residues. The CDR3 region is CSGQGNGYTF. CDR3 DNA sequence: TGCAGTGGGCAGGGGAATGGCTACACCTTC.

The table lists this clone with a few counts. V is TRBV3-1 (or the pseudogene TRBV3-2) and J is TRBJ1-5; 7 bases match TRBD1. The CDR3 loop spans 14 amino acids. V was clipped by 4 bases and J by 7 bases; unmatched bases: 7. The germline V gene has CDR1 LGHDT and CDR2 YNNKEL (reference sequence). The CDR3 DNA reads TGTGCCAGCAGCCGACAGCGAGGGGGCCAGCCCCAGCATTTT. Translation: CASSRQRGGQPQHF.

This rearrangement joins TRBV10-3 to TRBJ1-2, with a tentative D call TRBD1 (5 bases). The CDR3 extends over 12 amino acids. V was pared by 10 bases and J by 0 bases, with 9 bases between. The germline CDR1 and CDR2 sequences are ENHRY and SYGVKD. The CDR3 region is CATGQSNYGYTF. The CDR3 nucleotides are TGTGCCACCGGACAATCTAACTATGGCTACACCTTC.

The CDR3 DNA is TGTGCCAGCAGCCGGCTCGGGACAGACTACGAGCAGTACTTC. Protein: CASSRLGTDYEQYF. This chain links TRBV3-1 (or the pseudogene TRBV3-2) with TRBJ2-7, with TRBD1 matching over 7 bases. Germline V lookup: CDR1 LGHDT, CDR2 YNNKEL (reference sequence). The V gene end was trimmed by 4 bases and the J gene end by 3 bases; junction bases not matched to a gene: 6. CDR3 length: 14 residues.

The chain combines TRBV6-6 with TRBJ2-1; 9 nucleotides align to TRBD1. The CDR3 is 13 residues long. V shed 7 bases and J 15 bases; nucleotides not matched to a gene: 13. Per the germline V gene, CDR1 is MNHNY and CDR2 is SVGAGI (reference sequence). The DNA of the CDR3 is TGTGCCAGCACCCAGATAGACAGGGGGTATAGGTTCTTC. It translates to CASTQIDRGYRFF.

The rearrangement uses TRBV5-6 and TRBJ2-5; D unclear. Trimming shortened V by 2 bases and J by 5 bases, and 10 bases separated the two germline ends. The germline V gene has CDR1 SGHDT and CDR2 YYEEEE. The CDR3 has 13 amino acids. CDR3 sequence: CASSFGVSETQYF. The DNA for the CDR3 is TGTGCCAGCAGCTTTGGAGTTAGTGAGACCCAGTACTTC.

The V gene is TRBV6-2 or TRBV6-3, the J gene TRBJ2-1; tentative D call: TRBD1 (6 bases). V gave up 2 bases and J gave up 7 bases, with 18 bases separating them. The CDR3 sequence is 16 residues long. The V gene's germline CDR1 is MNHEY and CDR2 SVGEGT. The CDR3 protein is CASSYPQGGLRNEQFF. The CDR3 DNA follows: TGTGCCAGCAGTTACCCACAGGGTGGCCTGCGGAATGAGCAGTTCTTC.

This clone appeared a few times. This chain uses TRBV11-3 with TRBJ2-1; the D gene is possibly TRBD1 (6 bases). This CDR3 has 16 amino acids. Germline V gives CDR1 SGHNT, CDR2 YENEEA. V was trimmed by 2 bases and J by 3 bases, leaving 14 bases between them. This CDR3 is CASSLTDRTYYNEQFF. The CDR3 bases are TGTGCCAGCAGCTTAACCGACAGGACATACTACAATGAGCAGTTCTTC.

A few counts support this clone. The V call is TRBV6-1, the J call TRBJ2-7; 10 nucleotides align to TRBD1. The V and J ends lost 0 bases and 5 bases, in that order; junction bases with no gene match: 7. This CDR3 comprises 16 residues. Germline-derived CDR1 and CDR2 are MNHNS and SASEGT. DNA of the CDR3: TGTGCCAGCAGTGAAGCTCCGGGACAGGGGCTCCACGAGCAGTACTTC. It is translated as CASSEAPGQGLHEQYF.